The sequence of this T cell receptor (beta chain) was determined in a study of shared clonotypes between healthy human individuals (dated by TCRdb to 2018 to 2021). Broadly, across the study: A few men and two women, aged 18 to 49 years, made up the cohort. For each donor, CD4 naive and CD4 memory were each given three plates, CD8 naive was given two plates, and CD8 memory was given one plate. To estimate repertoire size and how much clonotypes are shared between individuals, the study performed deep sequencing of blood TCR repertoires from roughly five healthy adults. Libraries were prepared and TCR repertoires were sequenced by different laboratories using diverse techniques, in order to increase sequencing depth and limit assay-specific biases. Each donor's leukapheresis produced roughly between roughly 0.9 and 9 billion PBMCs. The study at large found these results: Rarefaction of sorted-subset datasets indicated incomplete sequencing despite the large sequencing depth. Based on pairwise subsampling, the degree of clonotype sharing among donors was expected to be affected by sequencing depth. Sampling was restricted to blood, and TCR repertoires in tissue are likely to differ from TCR repertoires in blood. Because the study included a small number of donors, the genetic and exposure-history diversity represented was limited. Naive subsets generally had larger estimated clonotype richness than memory subsets did. When a few donors were compared, the shared fraction of clonotypes was 5% to 6.5% for naive CD4, approximately 3.5% for naive CD8, more than 2% for memory CD4, and approximately 0.4% for memory CD8. Higher generation probabilities were observed for clonotypes shared by all four sorted-subset donors than for non-shared clonotypes.

The donors were healthy, HIV-negative adults with no recently reported acute infections or vaccinations. Only Caucasian adults living in Nashville, Tennessee, USA were represented among the donors. Magnetic negative selection was used to enrich CD4+ T cells, after which naive cells were positively selected on CD45RA and the negative fraction became the memory subset. After blood collection by leukapheresis, PBMCs were isolated using Ficoll-Histopaque density gradient centrifugation and then cryopreserved in the vapor phase of liquid nitrogen. Analytical flow cytometry was used to check the purity and quantity of each magnetically sorted T cell population. From each sorted fraction, genomic DNA was isolated and quantified by UV absorbance on a Nanodrop 2000c. V is cut back by 6 bases and J by 0 bases, with 4 bases in the junction unmatched. CDR1 and CDR2 are read off the germline V gene as MGHDK and SYGVNS. The CDR3 holds 15 amino acids from the cysteine to the phenylalanine. Only the CDR3 portion is preserved as DNA: 45 bases, with reading frame beginning at the first base.

Points on this clone: Its antigen remains undetermined. Base-call qualities are not available, and no considerably larger clone is one nucleotide away.

TCR CDR3 regions were amplified from genomic DNA by multiplex PCR using the deep immunoSEQ assay. For each cell subset, the extracted genomic DNA was distributed evenly across all wells of several immunoSEQ 96-well plates, and each plate served as one replicate. Each replicate PCR for sorted subsets received around 210 ng genomic DNA, equal to about 30,000 T cell genomes. Purified libraries were quantified with a Qubit 3.0 fluorometer, sized on a Bioanalyzer 2100, and re-quantified with the KAPA Library Quantification kit. Every immunoSEQ 96-well plate was sequenced on a dedicated single-read 150-cycle Illumina NextSeq 550 flow cell. Processing in the source paper ran as follows. Because only junctional sequences without quality scores were contained in the immunoSEQ output, filtering matching that applied to full-length reads could not be performed. To assign V/J genes and CDR3, sequences were annotated using PyIR, a Python wrapper for IgBLAST v1.9, with IMGT germline references. Reads were filtered out if the reads had weak V/J assignments (E-value above 1e-6), no CDR3, stop codons, out-of-frame junctions, or ambiguous translated residues. A V3J clonotype was defined by an identical inferred V gene, J gene, and CDR3 amino acid sequence. The percentage overlap between two repertoires was calculated by dividing the number of shared unique clonotypes by the size of the smaller repertoire. RTK rarefaction, the Chao1 estimator, and Recon v2.1 estimates of unobserved clonotypes were used to assess repertoire richness. Generation probabilities for all TCRbeta clonotypes obtained by the gDNA method from a handful of donors were computed using OLGA. TCRdb holds this immuneACCESS table with in-frame rearrangements only. Some clones are missing; in checked studies, unresolved V genes explain under half, and the rest has no known cause. That table furnishes V, J and clone size, whereas the DNA furnished D and trimming. This sample lists about 2.3 million clones; around 92% were detected once. The ten top clones hold approximately 0.4% of the sample.

Recombination joined TRBV25-1 with TRBJ2-2; 7 middle bases align to TRBD1. This clonotype was sampled from a man between 18 and 35 years old in good health. Some clones in this sample may be carry-over from other donors' samples. Sequencing was carried out using naive CD4+ T cells from PBMCs. What the cell subset or site label conveys for this sample: CD45RA+ positively selected. The nucleotides are TGTGCCAGCAGCCCGGACAGGACGAACACCGGGGAGCTGTTTTTT. It is translated as CASSPDRTNTGELFF. With the portions outside the CDR3 filled from the reference TRBV25-1 and TRBJ2-2 genes, the complete variable region becomes EADIYQTPRYLVIGTGKKITLECSQTMGHDKMYWYQQDPGMELHLIHYSYGVNSTEKGDLSSESTVSRIRTEHFPLTLESARPSHTSQYLCASSPDRTNTGELFFGEGSRLTVL.